This entry describes one TCR beta chain. Trimming left V 0 bases short and J 5 bases short, with 10 bases between. Germline values: CDR1 SEHNR, CDR2 FQNEAQ (reference sequence). CDR3 length: 14 residues. The data belong to a study of blood T cell repertoires in COVID-19. At the level of the study: PBMCs, B-cell-depleted T cells, or T cells provided the cDNA or gDNA that made up the material.

As originally analysed: How many nucleated cells were present was estimated from reference gene primer amplification. TCRdb's table, derived via immunoSEQ multiplex PCR, lists solely in-frame clones and lacks some. The V and J calls and the clone size are those of that table, but D and trimming were determined from the DNA. This sample yields about 97,000 clones, of which 84% are seen a single time; over 9.5% belongs to the top ten. The rearrangement uses TRBV7-9 and TRBJ2-5; possible D gene TRBD1, 6 bases. Sequenced input: peripheral blood. The receptor was derived from a middle-aged man with active or convalescent COVID-19. The CDR3 sequence: CASSLATGTETQYF. CDR3 nucleotides: TGTGCCAGCAGCTTAGCTACAGGGACGGAGACCCAGTACTTC.